The 8 T cell receptor beta chains below all came from one sample that was sequenced in a study of shared clonotypes between healthy human individuals. Sequenced by immunoSEQ multiplex PCR; TCRdb stores in-frame clones only, minus some. Of about 1 million clones listed, roughly 70% are singletons. Sequences were obtained from memory CD4+ T cells sorted from blood. Noted subset: CD45RA-negative fraction. These receptor sequences come from a man younger than 35 in good health.

V usage is TRBV12-5 and J usage is TRBJ1-1; 10 nucleotides match TRBD1. J lost 3 bases, V lost 6 bases, and 10 bases had no gene match. CDR3 size: 16 residues. Germline values: CDR1 LGHNT, CDR2 FRNRAP. CDR3 DNA: TGTGCTAGTGGCTCCGGGACAGGGGTTTCGGACACTGAAGCTTTCTTT. Its protein product is CASGSGTGVSDTEAFF.

The J gene is TRBJ1-2, the V gene TRBV28; no reliable D call. The V gene lost 1 base and the J gene lost 4 bases, with 13 bases spanning the gap. The CDR3 runs to 15 residues. Germline V gene sequence: CDR1 MDHEN, CDR2 SYDVKM. Written as DNA, the CDR3 is TGTGCCAGCAGTTTATCCGAGACACAGATCTATGGCTACACCTTC. Translation: CASSLSETQIYGYTF.

The chain carries TRBV7-8 and TRBJ2-7; 12 bases map to TRBD2. There are 15 residues in the CDR3. CDR1 is SGHVS and CDR2 is FQNEAQ in the germline V gene. V was clipped by 2 bases and J by 5 bases; unmatched bases: 4. CDR3 region: CASSLRLAGVDEQYF. DNA of the CDR3: TGTGCCAGCAGCTTAAGACTAGCGGGAGTGGACGAGCAGTACTTC.

This sequence joins TRBV10-2 and TRBJ1-4; D call uncertain. Per the germline V gene, CDR1 is WSHSY and CDR2 is SAAADI. Trimming shortened V by 6 bases and J by 8 bases, and 16 bases separated the two germline ends. This CDR3 is 14 amino acids long. The CDR3 loop reads CASRSGEVGEKLFF. CDR3 nucleotides: TGCGCCAGCAGGTCGGGCGAAGTTGGGGAAAAACTGTTTTTT.

The chain joins TRBV10-3 to TRBJ1-2; 8 bases are shared with TRBD1. This CDR3 contains 14 residues. The germline V gene has CDR1 ENHRY and CDR2 SYGVKD. The junction had 7 bases not matched to a gene; V was cut back by 4 bases and J by 6 bases. The CDR3 loop is CAISGQGPRDGYTF. For the CDR3, the DNA is TGTGCCATCAGTGGACAGGGGCCCCGGGATGGCTACACCTTC.

This clone was picked up a small number of times. DNA for the CDR3: TGTGCCAGCAGCACACCCCGGGACACCCCCTACGAGCAGTACTTC. Its translation is CASSTPRDTPYEQYF. The chain uses TRBV13 and TRBJ2-7; perhaps TRBD1 as D (6 bases). The CDR3 has 15 amino acids. The germline V gene encodes CDR1 PRHDT and CDR2 FYEKMQ (reference sequence). V lost 5 bases and J 2 bases, leaving 16 bases between the germline ends.

This sequence joins TRBV19 and TRBJ1-1, with D possibly matching TRBD1 (6 bases). Trimming shortened V by 6 bases and J by 5 bases, and 19 bases separated the two germline ends. Germline CDR1 LNHDA, CDR2 SQIVND (reference sequence). The CDR3 runs to 15 residues. CDR3 bases: TGTGCCAGTAGGGAGGGGGGCGTGAGTTGGACTGAAGCTTTCTTT. Residues: CASREGGVSWTEAFF.

This rearrangement joins TRBV6-5 to TRBJ1-1; D call uncertain. V lost 7 bases and J lost 1, with 4 bases in between. The CDR3 consists of 11 residues. Germline CDR1 MNHEY, CDR2 SVGAGI. The CDR3 sequence is CASIWNTEAFF. The CDR3 region has the DNA TGTGCCAGCATTTGGAACACTGAAGCTTTCTTT.